The clone carrying this T cell receptor beta chain occurred many times. Its antigen is unknown. Template switching added a universal primer binding site, and final cDNA carried unique molecular identifiers. Via MiXCR, TCRdb re-called the 5' RACE reads, giving one row per CDR3 protein. The repertoire has 400,000 to 500,000 distinct CDR3 sequences, about 13% of them found once; the top ten carry about 1%. This sample was included in a study of identical twins. Notes on the study in general: In beta out-of-frame sequences, the excess sharing between twins was weaker.

This sample also appeared in a second study, on yellow fever vaccine responses in identical twins.

The sequence came from a woman aged 18-29 years in good health. The source material was CD4+ T cells sorted from blood.

CDR3 coding DNA: TGTGCCAGCAGCCAGGCGGGCGGGACCAGCACAGATACGCAGTATTTT. Residues: CASSQAGGTSTDTQYF. The chain has TRBV11-2 and TRBJ2-3; TRBD2 might be the D (6 bases). V lost 5 bases, J lost 0 bases, and 15 bases lay in between. This CDR3 region has 16 residues. Germline V lookup: CDR1 SGHAT, CDR2 FQNNGV.